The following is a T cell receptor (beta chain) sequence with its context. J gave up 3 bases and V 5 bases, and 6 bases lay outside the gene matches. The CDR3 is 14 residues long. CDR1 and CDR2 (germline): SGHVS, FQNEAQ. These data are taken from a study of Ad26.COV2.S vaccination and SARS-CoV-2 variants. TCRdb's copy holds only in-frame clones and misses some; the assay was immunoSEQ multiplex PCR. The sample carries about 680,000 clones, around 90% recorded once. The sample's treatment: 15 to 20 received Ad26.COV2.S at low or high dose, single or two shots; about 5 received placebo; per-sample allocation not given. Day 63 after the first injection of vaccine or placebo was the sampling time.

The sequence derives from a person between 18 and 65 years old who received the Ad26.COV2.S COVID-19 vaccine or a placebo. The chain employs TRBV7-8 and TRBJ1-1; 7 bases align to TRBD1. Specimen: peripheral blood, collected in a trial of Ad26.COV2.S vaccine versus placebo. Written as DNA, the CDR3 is TGTGCCAGCAGCGCTACAGGGGCGGACACTGAAGCTTTCTTT. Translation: CASSATGADTEAFF.